This passage covers 25 T cell receptor beta chains from one sample sequenced in a study of patients and donors after allogeneic stem cell transplantation. TCRdb reanalysed the RT-PCR reads using MiXCR and keeps one entry per CDR3 protein. Of 920,000 or so distinct CDR3 sequences listed, 15% to 20% were seen once; the top ten hold 6%. Sequencing was done on a sample of blood, either unsorted or a sorted T cell fraction (not recorded which). The source is a human donor who was either an allogeneic HSCT recipient or a stem cell or donor lymphocyte infusion donor (not recorded which). It is not recorded whose cells these are; they may come from a transplant donor.

The chain combines TRBV10-3 with TRBJ2-7; 9 bases are a match to TRBD1. Losses at the gene ends were 5 bases for V and 3 bases for J; bases not matched to a gene: 5. The CDR3 sequence is 14 residues long. The germline V gene has CDR1 ENHRY and CDR2 SYGVKD. CDR3 sequence (DNA): TGTGCCATCAGTCCCGGGACAGGGAACTACGAGCAGTACTTC. Amino acids: CAISPGTGNYEQYF.

V is TRBV3-1 and J is TRBJ1-1, with D maybe TRBD1 (6 bases). There are 12 residues in the CDR3. With 0 bases removed from V and 7 bases from J, the gap between germline ends came to 6 bases. CDR1 and CDR2 from the germline V gene are LGHDT and YNNKEL (reference sequence). The CDR3 DNA follows: TGTGCCAGCAGCCAAGAACAGGGTGAAGCTTTCTTT. Residues: CASSQEQGEAFF.

This chain joins TRBV30 and TRBJ2-7; 8 bases line up with TRBD2. CDR1 GTSNPN and CDR2 SVGIG come from the germline V gene (reference sequence). V was clipped by 0 bases and J by 0 bases; unmatched bases: 1. This CDR3 has 14 residues. As DNA, the CDR3 is TGTGCCTGGAGTGTACTAGCGGTCTCCTACGAGCAGTACTTC. Its translation is CAWSVLAVSYEQYF.

This clonotype was detected only a few times. The chain combines TRBV7-3 with TRBJ1-5; D remains ambiguous. CDR3 size: 13 residues. The V end was cut by 2 bases, the J end by 6 bases, with 8 bases between. Per the germline V gene, CDR1 is SGHTA and CDR2 is FQGTGA. The CDR3 loop is CASSLGFGQPQHF. The CDR3 DNA reads as TGTGCCAGCAGCTTAGGATTTGGTCAGCCCCAGCATTTT.

This chain uses TRBV5-1 with TRBJ2-3, with D hard to call. CDR3 length equals 13 residues. The germline V and J ends were trimmed by 4 bases and 0 bases, with 6 bases remaining between them. CDR1 is SGHRS and CDR2 is YFSETQ in the germline V gene. The CDR3 loop is CASSAFSTDTQYF. CDR3 DNA sequence: TGCGCCAGCAGCGCTTTTAGCACAGATACGCAGTATTTT.

The table lists this clonotype with a few counts. The CDR3: CASSVQGASYEQYF. The CDR3 DNA follows: TGTGCCAGCAGTGTACAGGGGGCGTCCTACGAGCAGTACTTC. The V and J genes are TRBV6-1 and TRBJ2-7; the match to TRBD1 covers 9 bases. Germline V gives CDR1 MNHNS, CDR2 SASEGT. The ends lost 4 bases at V and 1 base at J; junction bases unmatched: 2. The CDR3 runs 14 residues.

A few counts support this clonotype. The rearrangement uses TRBV10-3 and TRBJ2-2, with D tentatively TRBD1 or TRBD2 (5 bases each). Trimming removed 6 bases from V and 5 bases from J, with 7 bases in between. The germline gives CDR1 ENHRY, CDR2 SYGVKD. This CDR3 spans 12 amino acids. CDR3 bases: TGTGCCATCAGGGGACCGACCGGGGAGCTGTTTTTT. Protein sequence: CAIRGPTGELFF.

This chain links TRBV12-3 or TRBV12-4 with TRBJ1-1; D gene unclear. V gave up 1 base and J gave up 2 bases, with 14 bases separating them. The CDR3 runs 16 residues. The CDR3 reads CASSLGLVRGNTEAFF. In nucleotides, the CDR3 is TGTGCCAGCAGTTTAGGGTTGGTGCGGGGAAACACTGAAGCTTTCTTT.

This clonotype was picked up a small number of times. V and J are TRBV12-3 or TRBV12-4 and TRBJ1-6; 8 bases map to TRBD1. V lost 5 bases and J lost 12; bases outside the gene matches: 9. This CDR3 has 14 amino acids. CDR3: CASSPRTGLVPLHF. CDR3 nucleotides: TGTGCCAGCAGTCCCCGGACAGGGTTGGTACCCCTCCACTTT.

This clonotype was observed many times. The chain carries TRBV7-2 and TRBJ1-2; maybe TRBD1 (5 bases). The V end was cut by 5 bases, the J end by 1 base, with 11 bases between. Germline V lookup: CDR1 SGHTA, CDR2 FQGNSA. This CDR3 has 14 residues. CDR3 in DNA: TGTGCCAGCAGCCCGGGGGGAAGTAACTATGGCTACACCTTC. It codes for CASSPGGSNYGYTF.

This clonotype has ten or more counts. V usage is TRBV10-3 and J usage is TRBJ1-5, with a possible D match to TRBD1 (6 bases). Trimming took off 0 bases at V and 0 bases at J, with 6 bases between the two ends. This CDR3 is built from 15 residues. Germline V lookup: CDR1 ENHRY, CDR2 SYGVKD. The CDR3 sequence: CAISESDSSNQPQHF. DNA of the CDR3: TGTGCCATCAGTGAGTCGGACAGTAGCAATCAGCCCCAGCATTTT.

In this sample, this clonotype turned up a few times. The chain combines TRBV9 with TRBJ2-1, with 9 bases lining up with TRBD2. This CDR3 has 17 residues. V trimming: 0 bases; J trimming: 9 bases; junction bases outside the gene matches: 13. Germline V lookup: CDR1 SGDLS, CDR2 YYNGEE. The CDR3 loop is CASSVALGVAGVFEQFF. CDR3 in DNA: TGTGCCAGCAGCGTAGCCCTTGGGGTAGCGGGAGTTTTTGAGCAGTTCTTC.

The rearrangement links TRBV3-1 to TRBJ2-1; the D call may be TRBD1 or TRBD2 (6 bases each). The CDR3 is 19 amino acids. V was shortened by 1 base and J by 3 bases, with 22 bases between the two germline ends. Germline CDR1 LGHDT, CDR2 YNNKEL (reference sequence). CDR3 sequence: CASSQARGFGGPHYNEQFF. For the CDR3, the DNA is TGTGCCAGCAGCCAAGCAAGGGGGTTCGGGGGACCCCACTACAATGAGCAGTTCTTC.

CDR3 DNA: TGTGCCACCAGTGATGGGCACAGGGGGGACTACGAGCAGTACTTC. It codes for CATSDGHRGDYEQYF. The chain uses TRBV24-1 and TRBJ2-7; 8 nucleotides line up with TRBD1. The J segment lost 3 bases and the V segment lost 3 bases, leaving 6 bases of the junction unmatched. This CDR3 contains 15 residues. Germline V gene sequence: CDR1 KGHDR, CDR2 SFDVKD.

This clonotype turned up a few times. The chain employs TRBV4-1 and TRBJ1-1, with 7 bases identical to TRBD1. CDR1 is MGHRA, CDR2 YSYEKL, per germline. This CDR3 has 15 residues. J lost 2 bases, V lost 5 bases, and 8 bases had no gene match. For the CDR3, the DNA is TGCGCCAGCAGCAAACGACAGGGACCCAACACTGAAGCTTTCTTT. Amino acid sequence: CASSKRQGPNTEAFF.

The chain uses TRBV5-4 and TRBJ2-5; the D gene is possibly TRBD2 (6 bases). Germline V gene lookup returns CDR1 SGHNT and CDR2 YYREEE (reference sequence). V lost 0 bases and J lost 1, with 13 bases in between. The CDR3 covers 16 residues. This chain's CDR3 is CASSLGLAPTQETQYF. CDR3 in DNA: TGTGCCAGCAGCTTGGGCCTAGCGCCTACCCAAGAGACCCAGTACTTC. Full variable domain (outside the CDR3, taken from reference TRBV5-4 and TRBJ2-5): ETGVTQSPTHLIKTRGQQVTLRCSSQSGHNTVSWYQQALGQGPQFIFQYYREEENGRGNFPPRFSGLQFPNYSSELNVNALELDDSALYLCASSLGLAPTQETQYFGPGTRLLVL.

In its sample, this clonotype was seen a few times. The rearrangement uses TRBV11-2 and TRBJ1-5; TRBD1 aligns across 7 bases. With V trimmed by 5 bases and J by 2 bases, 15 bases remained unmatched. Germline loops: CDR1 SGHAT, CDR2 FQNNGV. The CDR3 is made up of 18 amino acids. CDR3 nucleotide sequence: TGTGCCAGCAGCGCCAGAACGCGTCGACAGGGTGGCAATCAGCCCCAGCATTTT. As protein: CASSARTRRQGGNQPQHF.

The V gene is TRBV18, the J gene TRBJ2-3, with TRBD2 matching over 13 bases. CDR1 is KGHSH and CDR2 is LQKENI in the germline V gene. The CDR3 is made up of 17 amino acids. Trimming took 3 bases from V and 3 from J; bases not matched to a gene: 6. This chain's CDR3 is CASSPVTSGRITDTQYF. As DNA, the CDR3 is TGTGCCAGCTCACCTGTGACTAGCGGGAGGATAACAGATACGCAGTATTTT.

This clonotype came up a few times. The rearrangement joins TRBV29-1 to TRBJ1-1; D uncertain. This CDR3 comprises 12 residues. Germline V lookup: CDR1 SQVTM, CDR2 ANQGSEA. Between the trimmed V and J ends, which lost 7 bases and 5 bases, there was a span of 14 bases. The CDR3 coding sequence is TGCAGCGCCCTGGGAGAGATGACTGAAGCTTTCTTT. Its protein product is CSALGEMTEAFF. The full variable domain, completed using reference TRBV29-1 and TRBJ1-1, is SAVISQKPSRDICQRGTSLTIQCQVDSQVTMMFWYRQQPGQSLTLIATANQGSEATYESGFVIDKFPISRPNLTFSTLTVSNMSPEDSSIYLCSALGEMTEAFFGQGTRLTVV.

The chain carries TRBV6-5 and TRBJ2-7; D not resolved. The CDR3 totals 12 residues. From germline, CDR1 is MNHEY and CDR2 SVGAGI. With 8 bases removed from V and 0 bases from J, the gap between germline ends came to 8 bases. This chain's CDR3 is CASHDISYEQYF. CDR3 sequence (DNA): TGTGCCAGCCACGACATCTCCTACGAGCAGTACTTC.

On this clonotype: A read error may explain this, as a much larger clone is one base away. Since the CDR3 does not end with the conserved phenylalanine or tryptophan, this likely comes from a read error. The chain uses TRBV5-1 and TRBJ1-1, with 9 positions matching TRBD1. Per germline, CDR1 SGHRS and CDR2 YFSETQ. The CDR3 runs to 15 residues. V shed 0 bases, J shed 3 bases, and the junction held 3 bases outside the gene matches. Here the CDR3 reads CASSLAGTGHTEAFI. CDR3 nucleotide sequence: TGCGCCAGCAGCTTGGCCGGGACAGGGCACACTGAAGCTTTCATT.

This chain connects TRBV20-1 to TRBJ1-2; a weak D match, TRBD1 (6 bases). This CDR3 has 16 amino acids. Trimming pared 0 bases from V and 7 bases from J, leaving 21 bases between. The germline gives CDR1 DFQATT, CDR2 SNEGSKA (reference sequence). The CDR3 DNA is TGCAGTGCTAGAGAGCCTCGGGGGCCCAGCTCTTTTGGCTACACCTTC. Protein: CSAREPRGPSSFGYTF.

This rearrangement joins TRBV20-1 to TRBJ2-1; TRBD2 aligns across 9 bases. CDR3 length equals 16 residues. CDR1 is DFQATT and CDR2 is SNEGSKA in the germline V gene (reference sequence). Germline trimming cut 1 base from V and 9 bases from J; bases unmatched to any gene: 13. The CDR3 DNA is TGCAGTGCTAGAGGTTCCCCTAGCGGGGTGTGGGGTGAGCAGTTCTTC. Amino acid sequence: CSARGSPSGVWGEQFF.

The J gene is TRBJ2-3, the V gene TRBV9; no clear D. This CDR3 has 15 amino acids. Trimming shortened V by 6 bases and J by 0 bases, and 14 bases separated the two germline ends. The V gene's germline CDR1 is SGDLS and CDR2 YYNGEE. The CDR3 region is CASTMTAHSTDTQYF. Written as DNA, the CDR3 is TGTGCCAGCACCATGACTGCGCATAGCACAGATACGCAGTATTTT.

The rearrangement uses TRBV20-1 and TRBJ2-7; perhaps TRBD2 as D (5 bases). V was cut by 3 bases and J by 2 bases, with 14 bases left in between. The germline CDR1 and CDR2 sequences are DFQATT and SNEGSKA (reference sequence). This CDR3 region has 14 residues. CDR3 sequence: CSARSGEIAYEQYF. In nucleotides, the CDR3 is TGCAGTGCTAGGTCCGGGGAAATTGCCTACGAGCAGTACTTC.